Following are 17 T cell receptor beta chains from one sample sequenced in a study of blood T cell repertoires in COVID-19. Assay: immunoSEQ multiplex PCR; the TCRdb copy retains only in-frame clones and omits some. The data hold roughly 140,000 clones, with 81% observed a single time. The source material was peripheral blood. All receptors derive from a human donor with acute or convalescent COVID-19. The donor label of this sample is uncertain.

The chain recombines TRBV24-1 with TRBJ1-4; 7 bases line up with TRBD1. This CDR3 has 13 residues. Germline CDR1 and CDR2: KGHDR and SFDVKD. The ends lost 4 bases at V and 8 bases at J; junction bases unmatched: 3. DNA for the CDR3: TGTGCCACCAGTGACCAGGGGGAAGAAAAACTGTTTTTT. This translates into CATSDQGEEKLFF.

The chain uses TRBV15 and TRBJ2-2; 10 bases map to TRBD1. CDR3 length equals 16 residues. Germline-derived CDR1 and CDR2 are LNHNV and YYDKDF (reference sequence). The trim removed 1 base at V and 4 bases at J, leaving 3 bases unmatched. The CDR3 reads CATSRGTGGSTGELFF. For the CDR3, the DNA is TGTGCCACCAGCAGAGGGACAGGGGGGAGCACCGGGGAGCTGTTTTTT.

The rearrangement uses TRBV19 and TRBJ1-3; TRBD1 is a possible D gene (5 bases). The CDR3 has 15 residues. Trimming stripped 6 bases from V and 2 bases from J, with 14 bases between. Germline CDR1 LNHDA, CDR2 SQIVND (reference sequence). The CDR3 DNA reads TGTGCCAGTAGCCCGTACGGGGGGACTGGAAACACCATATATTTT. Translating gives CASSPYGGTGNTIYF.

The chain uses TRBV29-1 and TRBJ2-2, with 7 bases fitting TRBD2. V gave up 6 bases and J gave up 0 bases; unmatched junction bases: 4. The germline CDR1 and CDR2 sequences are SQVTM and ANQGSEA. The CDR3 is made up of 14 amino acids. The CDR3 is CSVRLAPNTGELFF. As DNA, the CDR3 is TGCAGCGTCCGACTAGCTCCGAACACCGGGGAGCTGTTTTTT.

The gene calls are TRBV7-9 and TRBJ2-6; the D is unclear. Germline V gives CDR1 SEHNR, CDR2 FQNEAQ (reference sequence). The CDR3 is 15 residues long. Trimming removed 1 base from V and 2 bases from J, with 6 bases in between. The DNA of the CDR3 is TGTGCCAGCAGCTTAGTCCGGGCTGGGGCCAACGTCCTGACTTTC. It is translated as CASSLVRAGANVLTF.

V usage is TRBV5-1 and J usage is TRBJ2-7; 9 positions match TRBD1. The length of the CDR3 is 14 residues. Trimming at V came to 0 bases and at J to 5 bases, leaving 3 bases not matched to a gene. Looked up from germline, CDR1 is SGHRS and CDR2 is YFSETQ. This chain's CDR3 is CASSLGQGVNEQYF. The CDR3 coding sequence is TGCGCCAGCAGCTTGGGACAGGGGGTTAACGAGCAGTACTTC.

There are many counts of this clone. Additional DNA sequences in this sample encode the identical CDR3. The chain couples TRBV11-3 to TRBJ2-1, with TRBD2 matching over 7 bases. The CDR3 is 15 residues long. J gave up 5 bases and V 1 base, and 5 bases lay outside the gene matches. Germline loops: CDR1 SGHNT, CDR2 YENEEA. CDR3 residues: CASSLGGGRNNEQFF. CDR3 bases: TGTGCCAGCAGCTTAGGCGGGGGACGGAACAATGAGCAGTTCTTC.

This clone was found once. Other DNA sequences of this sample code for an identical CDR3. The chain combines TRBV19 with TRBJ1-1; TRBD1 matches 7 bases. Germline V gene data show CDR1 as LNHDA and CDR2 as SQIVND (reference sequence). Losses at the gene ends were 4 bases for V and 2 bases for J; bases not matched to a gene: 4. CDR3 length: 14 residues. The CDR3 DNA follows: TGTGCCAGTAGTACCGGGACAGCCAACACTGAAGCTTTCTTT. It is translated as CASSTGTANTEAFF.

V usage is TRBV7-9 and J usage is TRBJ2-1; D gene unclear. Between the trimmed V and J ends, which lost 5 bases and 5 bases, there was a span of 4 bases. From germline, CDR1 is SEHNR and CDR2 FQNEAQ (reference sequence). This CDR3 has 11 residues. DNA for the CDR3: TGTGCCAGCAGCGTCAACAATGAGCAGTTCTTC. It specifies CASSVNNEQFF. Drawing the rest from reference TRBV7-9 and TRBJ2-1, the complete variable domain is DTGVSQNPRHKITKRGQNVTFRCDPISEHNRLYWYRQTLGQGPEFLTYFQNEAQLEKSRLLSDRFSAERPKGSFSTLEIQRTEQGDSAMYLCASSVNNEQFFGPGTRLTVL.

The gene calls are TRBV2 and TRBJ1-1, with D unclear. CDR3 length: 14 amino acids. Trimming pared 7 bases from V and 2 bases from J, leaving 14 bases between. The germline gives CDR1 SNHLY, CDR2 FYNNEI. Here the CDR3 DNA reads TGTGCCAGCATCAAAGAGGGCCTAAACACTGAAGCTTTCTTT. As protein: CASIKEGLNTEAFF.

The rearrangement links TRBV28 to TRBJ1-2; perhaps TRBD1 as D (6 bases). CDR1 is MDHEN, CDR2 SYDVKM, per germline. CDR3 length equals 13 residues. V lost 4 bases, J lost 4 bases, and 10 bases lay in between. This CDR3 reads CASSSGQFYGYTF. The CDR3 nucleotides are TGTGCCAGCAGTTCCGGACAGTTCTATGGCTACACCTTC.

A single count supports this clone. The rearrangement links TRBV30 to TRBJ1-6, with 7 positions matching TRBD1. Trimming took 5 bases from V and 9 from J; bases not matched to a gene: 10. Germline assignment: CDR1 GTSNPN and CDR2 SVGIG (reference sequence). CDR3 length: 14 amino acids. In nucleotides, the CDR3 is TGTGCCTGGGCCCTACAGGGGACTGCTTCACCCCTCCACTTT. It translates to CAWALQGTASPLHF.

The CDR3 reads CASSSPGQGANNEQFF. The CDR3 nucleotides are TGTGCCAGCAGCTCACCGGGACAGGGGGCAAACAATGAGCAGTTCTTC. The genes are TRBV5-6 and TRBJ2-1; 12 bases line up with TRBD1. Germline lookup yields CDR1 SGHDT and CDR2 YYEEEE. The CDR3 runs 16 residues. Trimming removed 3 bases from V and 5 bases from J; junction bases left unmatched: 6. The whole variable domain, remainder taken from reference TRBV5-6 and TRBJ2-1, is DAGVTQSPTHLIKTRGQQVTLRCSPKSGHDTVSWYQQALGQGPQFIFQYYEEEERQRGNFPDRFSGHQFPNYSSELNVNALLLGDSALYLCASSSPGQGANNEQFFGPGTRLTVL.

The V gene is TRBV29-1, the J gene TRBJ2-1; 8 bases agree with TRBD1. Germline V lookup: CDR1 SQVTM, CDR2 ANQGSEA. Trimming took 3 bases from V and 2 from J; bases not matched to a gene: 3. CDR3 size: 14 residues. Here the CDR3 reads CSVEGQATYNEQFF. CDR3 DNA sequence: TGCAGCGTTGAGGGACAGGCTACCTACAATGAGCAGTTCTTC.

CDR3 sequence (DNA): TGTGCCAGCAGCCGACCCCGGACTGCGAACACTGAAGCTTTCTTT. Translated, it gives CASSRPRTANTEAFF. This chain uses TRBV11-1 with TRBJ1-1, with no clear D. This CDR3 has 15 residues. V was shortened by 5 bases and J by 1 base, with 14 bases between the two germline ends. Germline CDR1 is SGHAT and CDR2 is FQDESV (reference sequence).

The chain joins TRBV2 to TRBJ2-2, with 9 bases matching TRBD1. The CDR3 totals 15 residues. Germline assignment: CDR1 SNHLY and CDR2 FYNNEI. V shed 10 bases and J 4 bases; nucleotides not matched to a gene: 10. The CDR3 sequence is CAISMGQGSTGELFF. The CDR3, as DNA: TGTGCCATTTCCATGGGACAGGGAAGCACCGGGGAGCTGTTTTTT.

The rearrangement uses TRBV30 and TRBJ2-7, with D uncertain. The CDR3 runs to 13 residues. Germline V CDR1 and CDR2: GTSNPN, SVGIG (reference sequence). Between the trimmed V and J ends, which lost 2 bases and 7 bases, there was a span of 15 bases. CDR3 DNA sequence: TGTGCCTGGAGTCCAGAGAGAGCGAGGGAGCAGTACTTC. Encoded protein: CAWSPERAREQYF.